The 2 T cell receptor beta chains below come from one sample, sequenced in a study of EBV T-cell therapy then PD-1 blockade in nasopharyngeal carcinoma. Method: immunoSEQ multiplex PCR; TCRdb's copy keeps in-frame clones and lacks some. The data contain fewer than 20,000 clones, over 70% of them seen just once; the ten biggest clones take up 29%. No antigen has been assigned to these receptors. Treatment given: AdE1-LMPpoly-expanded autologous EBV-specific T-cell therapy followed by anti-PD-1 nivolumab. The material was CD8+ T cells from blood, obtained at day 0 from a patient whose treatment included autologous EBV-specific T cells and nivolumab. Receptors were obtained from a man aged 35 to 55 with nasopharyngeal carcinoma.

CDR3 protein: CASSQDSKGGYTF. The CDR3 coding sequence is TGCGCCAGCAGCCAAGATTCGAAGGGTGGCTACACCTTC. The chain is built from TRBV4-3 and TRBJ1-2; D is ambiguous. The CDR3 sequence is 13 residues long. From germline, CDR1 is LGHNA and CDR2 YSLEER. V lost 0 bases, J lost 7 bases, and 9 bases lay in between.

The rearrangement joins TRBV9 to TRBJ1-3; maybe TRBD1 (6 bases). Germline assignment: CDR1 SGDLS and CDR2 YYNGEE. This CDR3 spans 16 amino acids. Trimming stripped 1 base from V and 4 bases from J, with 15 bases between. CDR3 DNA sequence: TGTGCCAGCAGCGTATACGGGGGGGCGAAAGGAAACACCATATATTTT. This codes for CASSVYGGAKGNTIYF.